This T cell receptor beta chain was sequenced during a study of cytomegalovirus exposure and HLA in healthy donors (dated by TCRdb to the late 2010s). About the full investigation: An earlier analysis of several hundred of the donors reported roughly 270 Gb of sequence data and roughly 100 million unique TCR beta sequences from about 200 million T cells. All discovery cohort repertoires had been generated on a single sequencing platform. An earlier analysis of fewer than 700 of the donors applied high-throughput TCR beta sequencing to assess whether each TCR beta V gene segment acted as functional or pseudogenic. Both class I and class II loci were covered by HLA typing, at four-digit resolution. Of the 350 to 400 genotyped donors, roughly 80% fell in the genetic ancestry cluster associated with self-reported Caucasian donors. Rather than drawing on any new phenotypic data, the later analysis identified candidate immune exposures from TCR beta sequences and the way those sequences occurred across donors. A later analysis re-examined previously published TCR beta repertoires from several hundred donors and added high-resolution HLA genotyping to investigate patterns of TCR occurrence. A later genetic analysis used genome-wide SNP genotypes for about three fifths of the 666 donors, treating that subset as a discovery cohort. Roughly 300 gigabases of sequencing data and around 80 million unique TCR sequences made up an early release that covered 500 to 650 HLA-typed donors. In addition to the first cohort of several hundred subjects, a separate validation cohort of approximately 110 different subjects was used. On average, around 240,000 unique TCR beta nucleotide sequences were sequenced per donor among several hundred genotyped donors of the cohort, with roughly a sixth of those sequences being non-productive. Donor age, sex, ethnicity and CMV serostatus were compiled together with the repertoire data. High-throughput TCR immunosequencing, statistical association of individual TCRs with disease status, and machine learning were combined to predict cytomegalovirus infection status. The study profiled the T cell repertoires of hundreds of subjects by immunosequencing and related them to cytomegalovirus serostatus. Roughly 5 DR-DQ haplotypes were handled as single units for association and clustering because linkage in the cohort was strong. The study was designed to test whether signatures of past pathogen exposure could be identified by cataloging public T cell receptors. Typing coverage varied by locus: roughly 620-630 donors for A, B, C, DRB1 and DQB1; approximately 520 for DQA1; more than 600 for DPA1; 450 to 480 for DPB1.

The cohort was made up of about 670 healthy bone marrow donors. All cohort members were sampled while nominally healthy, although unrecorded immune exposures were likely present. The donor was CMV seronegative and was included in the group of around 320 seronegative cohort members. Every donor gave a peripheral blood sample, and the peripheral blood mononuclear cells from that sample were used for TCR beta sequencing. The Qiagen DNeasy Blood Extraction Kit was used to extract genomic DNA from the blood cell samples. About this clone itself: The clone's antigen remains unknown. Base-call qualities are not available, and no considerably larger clone is one nucleotide away.

Study-wide conclusions, independent of this receptor: A further reported finding was that TCR beta sequences accurately predicted the HLA-A and HLA-B alleles for most subjects in the first cohort. A group of highly shared sequence variants was considered likely to be a technical artifact of the sequencing pipeline. A later analysis reported that several top co-occurrence clusters appeared linked to parvovirus B19, influenza, CMV and Epstein-Barr virus. Cytomegalovirus status was reported to be diagnosed by the classifier with high specificity and sensitivity in both the original and validation cohorts. In an earlier analysis of fewer than 700 of the donors, most TCR beta V segments appeared in productive rearrangements about 87% or about 30% of the time, broadly matching IMGT annotations. A later analysis found that TCR association rates varied across HLA loci, with DRB1 alleles showing the most associated TCRs and HLA-C alleles the fewest. HLA typing was unavailable for some donors at each locus, so association tests used only the typed subset. A later genetic analysis reported fewer N-insertions in productive TCRs among donors in an Asian-associated ancestry cluster than the roughly 700-donor mean. V-gene and J-gene trimming of TCR beta chains was associated with a missense DCLRE1C variant in a later genetic analysis, and the association was replicated in an independent cohort. The authors suggested that the approach could potentially be extended to other disease states and immunological phenotypes. A later analysis associated about 17,000 TCR beta sequences with specific HLA alleles at a false discovery rate of 0.05. Assigning TCR associations to individual alleles was difficult when HLA alleles, especially DR and DQ, strongly co-occurred. Most CMV-associated TCR beta chains appeared to be HLA-restricted in a later analysis, and the HLA associations seemed to be driven largely by CMV exposure. Correlated functional status among segregating V segments might reflect linkage disequilibrium, but an unknown experimental factor could not be ruled out. The 87-base-pair reads could not distinguish some IMGT-functional V segments, including TRBV6-2 and TRBV6-3, so those segments were excluded. CMV serostatus was the only immune exposure information available for the cohort. Most TCR sequences were observed very rarely across donors, whereas some public TCRs were present in many individuals. Because counts were too low, seventeen rarely observed V segments, including chromosome 9 orphons, were excluded from the earlier analysis of 587 of the donors. Presence/absence analyses assumed roughly uniform sequencing depth across donors, an assumption that may not hold. A later analysis found that HLA-associated TCR beta chains were more clonally expanded and had lower generation probabilities than equally common non-associated chains. A few of the identified cytomegalovirus-associated TCR beta chains were confirmed in vitro to be specific for cytomegalovirus antigens. The study gave a list of 150 to 200 TCR beta chains associated with cytomegalovirus. The cohort was sequenced for TCR beta chains only, and without alpha or paired-chain data the features that could be detected were limited.

To prepare the library, the immunoSEQ multiplex PCR assay was applied. The multiplex PCR relied on a mix of 60 forward primers for TCR Vbeta segments and 13 reverse primers for TCR Jbeta segments. Amplification of the CDR3 region of rearranged TCR beta genes was performed with a multiplex PCR assay on genomic DNA. On the Illumina HiSeq System, the amplified TCR beta libraries were sequenced as 87-base-pair reads. Regarding the original processing steps: A later analysis counted approximately 84 million unique TCR beta chains across the 670 or so repertoires, and around 12 million of these chains were shared by at least two donors. A nearest-neighbor algorithm error-corrected the raw reads and collapsed the reads into unique sequences, merging closely related sequences to remove PCR and sequencing errors. V, D and J gene segments were assigned by aligning CDR3 sequences to IMGT reference sequences. For a sequence to be retained, a match of at least six nucleotides to both a V gene segment and a J gene segment was required. A rearrangement was called productive if the CDR3 had no stop codons and remained in frame with V and J, and every other rearrangement was called non-productive. CDR3 was defined according to IMGT convention as the region running from the second conserved V-encoded cysteine to the conserved J-encoded phenylalanine. Sequences without an unambiguous match to a single V gene segment were excluded from the earlier analysis of approximately 560 of the donors. In an earlier analysis of roughly 600 of the donors, a V segment was called functional when productive rearrangements were above 56.7%, and segregating when the standard deviation between donors exceeded 5%. A statistical classification framework was developed to diagnose cytomegalovirus status using the catalog of TCR beta chain sequences. V and J gene assignment, in a later analysis, came from comparing TCR nucleotide sequences with IMGT/GENE-DB human TR gene sequences. In a later analysis, CDR3 sequences and most-parsimonious VDJ recombination scenarios were assigned using the TCRdist pipeline. A later analysis defined each TCR beta chain by its CDR3 amino acid sequence plus V-gene family, and excluded reads lacking a unique V-gene family. To address suspected cross-contamination and a sequencing artifact, a later analysis removed some 620 highly shared, low-generation-probability nucleotide sequences. A later analysis calculated a clonal expansion index for each public chain from normalized within-repertoire ranks of inferred template counts. Generation probabilities in a later analysis came from a VDJ recombination model fitted to out-of-frame rearrangements, and those results were checked against IGoR. Hypergeometric tests were used in a later analysis to score TCR-TCR, TCR-HLA and TCR-CMV co-occurrence, with a repertoire-size bias correction applied to the TCR pairs. To estimate false discovery rates, a later analysis permuted the HLA or CMV assignments 20 times. In a later analysis, co-occurring TCRs were grouped using DBSCAN, with TCRdist sequence similarity added in when clustering inside HLA-allele-positive subsets. Repertoires with fewer than 30,000 or more than 120,000 public chains were left out of co-occurrence clustering, as were five repertoires with anomalous nucleotide sharing. TCRdb holds this immuneACCESS table with in-frame rearrangements only. Some clones are missing; in checked studies, unresolved V genes explain under half, and the rest has no known cause. The V and J calls and clone size are taken from that table; D and trimming were inferred from the DNA. The sample table records about 140,000 clones; roughly 65% of these occur just once. Together, the top ten hold approximately 1.8% of the sample.

The CDR3 has 18 amino acids, counting the end cysteine and phenylalanine. The entry retains the CDR3 DNA only, 54 bases that are in frame from base 1. CDR1 is given as SGDLS and CDR2 as YYNGEE, both from the germline V gene. V is clipped by 0 bases and J by 0 bases, and the sequence between their germline boundaries is 13 bases long. The chain is encoded by TRBV9 joined to TRBJ2-6, with the D gene too uncertain to name. The sequenced sample consisted of PBMCs. The TCR sequence derives from a woman aged 25-40 years in good health and CMV-seronegative. The nucleotides read TGTGCCAGCAGCGTAGCCCCCACACCGGGCTCTGGGGCCAACGTCCTGACTTTC. Its amino acids are CASSVAPTPGSGANVLTF. Where the CDR3 stops, the reference TRBV9 and TRBJ2-6 genes take over; the full variable domain is DSGVTQTPKHLITATGQRVTLRCSPRSGDLSVYWYQQSLDQGLQFLIQYYNGEERAKGNILERFSAQQFPDLHSELNLSSLELGDSALYFCASSVAPTPGSGANVLTFGAGSRLTVL.